The source of this T cell receptor beta chain is a study of T-cell reconstitution after alpha-beta-depleted transplantation in children. The study, taken as a whole, reports: The origin of high day-60 TCRbeta diversity in some patients lay in surviving recipient T cells and thymic progenitors.

Germline V gives CDR1 SGDLS, CDR2 YYNGEE. The CDR3 extends over 12 amino acids. V was trimmed by 1 base and J by 8 bases, leaving 7 bases between them. This clonotype has more than one count but fewer than ten. Its specificity is unknown. For TCRbeta, the library was prepared with unique molecular identifiers. MiXCR, run by TCRdb on the PCR reads, gives a single entry per CDR3 protein. This sample carries fewer than 1 million distinct CDR3 sequences, about 16% of them seen once, and the ten largest clones take about 4.6%. This chain connects TRBV9 to TRBJ2-1; D remains ambiguous. Source: PBMCs, mostly from graft donor cells, taken 360 days after TCRalphabeta/CD19-depleted stem cell transplant. The receptor's source is a male patient between 10 and 17 years old who had a stem cell transplant for acute lymphoblastic leukemia, so the T cells may come from the graft donor. The CDR3 region has the DNA TGTGCCAGCAGCGTATTATTGGATGAGCAGTTCTTC. It is translated as CASSVLLDEQFF.